The present T cell receptor (beta chain) was sequenced within a study of blood T cell repertoires in COVID-19. Study information: The origin of the acute and convalescent COVID-19 samples was the United States, Italy and Spain. The cDNA or gDNA used as material had been derived from T cells, B-cell-depleted T cells, or PBMCs.

In the source study's methods: Quantification of nucleated cells was approximated via reference gene primer amplification. Profiled with immunoSEQ multiplex PCR; TCRdb holds only in-frame clones, not every one. D and trimming come from the DNA, and the V and J calls and clone size come from that table. The table shows some 250,000 clones, with approximately 88% occurring only once. The sequence was obtained from a woman in her twenties or thirties with acute or convalescent COVID-19. The sequencing sample was made of peripheral blood.

The CDR3 nucleotides are TGTGCCAGCAGCTTAGTTCCGGGATTCACCGGGGAGCTGTTTTTT. Its translation: CASSLVPGFTGELFF. The V call is TRBV7-6, the J call TRBJ2-2, with D perhaps matching TRBD2 (5 bases). V was shortened by 1 base and J by 4 bases, with 10 bases between the two germline ends. Per germline, CDR1 SGHVS and CDR2 FNYEAQ. The CDR3 extends over 15 amino acids.